This TCR beta chain is drawn from a study of post-analysis software for immune sequencing data. For the study at large: Included courses were relapsing-remitting and secondary progressive multiple sclerosis; progressive-relapsing multiple sclerosis was also included. Study observations and caveats: Under F measure analysis, samples from one preparation batch co-clustered strongly. Significantly decreased normalized Chao1 diversity was recorded for multiple sclerosis patients relative to controls. Four or five TRBV segments, including TRBV5-6, TRBV5-1 and TRBV20-1, were more frequent in patients than controls.

Between the trimmed V and J ends, which lost 5 bases and 7 bases, there was a span of 15 bases. CDR3 length: 14 amino acids. Incorporated into the TCR beta cDNA libraries were unique molecular identifiers, which served to reduce PCR and sequencing biases. Roughly 470,000 cDNA molecules came from around 1 to 10 million T cells. MiXCR, run by TCRdb on the PCR reads, gives a single entry per CDR3 protein. The table lists around 500,000 distinct CDR3 sequences, 30% to 40% of them singletons. Comments on this clonotype: The target antigen is unknown.

The sequencing sample was made of blood. The source is a girl under 18 with multiple sclerosis. The chain has TRBV12-3 or TRBV12-4 and TRBJ1-5, with TRBD1 as a possible D gene (5 bases). In DNA form, the CDR3 reads TGTGCCAGCAGTGTCCGGGACGCGAAGCAGCCCCAGCATTTT. This codes for CASSVRDAKQPQHF.